This T cell receptor beta chain was obtained from a study of radiotherapy plus CTLA-4 blockade in lung cancer. In germline, CDR1 is SGDLS, CDR2 YYNGEE. The CDR3 is 16 residues long. Trimming at V came to 6 bases and at J to 4 bases, leaving 9 bases not matched to a gene. Sequenced by immunoSEQ multiplex PCR; TCRdb stores in-frame clones only, minus some. The sample lists 45,000 to 55,000 clones, more than 70% occurring once. The V gene is TRBV9, the J gene TRBJ2-2; 10 bases are shared with TRBD2. This clonotype was sampled from a human donor with non-small cell lung cancer who had stable disease on radiotherapy plus ipilimumab. The sequences come from peripheral blood, collected from a patient treated with radiotherapy plus ipilimumab. The chain's CDR3 is CASNERGGRGTGELFF. The CDR3 DNA sequence: TGTGCCAGCAACGAGCGGGGGGGCCGCGGCACCGGGGAGCTGTTTTTT.